There are many counts of the clone carrying this T cell receptor beta chain. Its antigen is unidentified. This CDR3 is 17 amino acids long. Per the germline V gene, CDR1 is MDHEN and CDR2 is SYDVKM. J lost 7 bases, V lost 6 bases, and 21 bases had no gene match. This specimen comes from a study of T cells in Graves' hyperthyroidism and ophthalmopathy. Study results and limitations: Ophthalmopathy was identified by the model a median about 6.4 months ahead of onset.

TCR beta CDR3 regions were amplified from RNA transcripts. First-round RT-PCR of the TCR CDR3 relied on the HTBI primer set. In TCRdb, the multiplex PCR reads were re-called with MiXCR into one record per CDR3 protein. This table holds more than 250,000 distinct CDR3 sequences, approximately 16% found once. Material: blood. This TCR derives from a woman aged 50 to 65 with Graves' hyperthyroidism that later progressed to Graves' ophthalmopathy. The V gene is TRBV28, the J gene TRBJ2-7; 7 bases line up with TRBD2. The DNA for the CDR3 is TGTGCCAGCAGACCCCCCCCGCGGGCTAGCGGCTGGTTGGAGCAGTACTTC. This sequence encodes CASRPPPRASGWLEQYF. Using reference TRBV28 and TRBJ2-7 for the parts outside the CDR3, the full variable domain is DVKVTQSSRYLVKRTGEKVFLECVQDMDHENMFWYRQDPGLGLRLIYFSYDVKMKEKGDIPEGYSVSREKKERFSLILESASTNQTSMYLCASRPPPRASGWLEQYFGPGTRLTVT.